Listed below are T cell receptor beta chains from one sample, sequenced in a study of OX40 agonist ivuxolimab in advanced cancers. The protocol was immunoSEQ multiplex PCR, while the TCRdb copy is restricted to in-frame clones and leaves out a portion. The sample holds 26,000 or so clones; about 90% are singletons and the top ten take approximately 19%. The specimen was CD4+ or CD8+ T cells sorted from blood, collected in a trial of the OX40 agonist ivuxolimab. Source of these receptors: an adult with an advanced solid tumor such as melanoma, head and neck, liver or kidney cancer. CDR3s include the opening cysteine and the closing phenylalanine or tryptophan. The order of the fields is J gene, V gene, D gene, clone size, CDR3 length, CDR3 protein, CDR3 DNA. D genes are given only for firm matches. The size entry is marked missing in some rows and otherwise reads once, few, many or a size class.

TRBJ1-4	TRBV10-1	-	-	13	CASSEMMDSELFF	TGCGCCAGCAGTGAGATGATGGACAGCGAACTGTTTTTT
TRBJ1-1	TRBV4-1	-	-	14	CASSQAYWNTEAFF	TGCGCCAGCAGCCAGGCCTACTGGAACACTGAAGCTTTCTTT
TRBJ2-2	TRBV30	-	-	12	CAWGQATGELFF	TGTGCCTGGGGGCAAGCGACCGGGGAGCTGTTTTTT
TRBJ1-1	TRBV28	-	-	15	CASTSGEGLNTEAFF	TGTGCCAGCACTTCAGGCGAGGGCCTAAACACTGAAGCTTTCTTT
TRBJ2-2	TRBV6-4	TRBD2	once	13	CASSSGETGELFF	TGTGCCAGCAGTAGCGGGGAGACCGGGGAGCTGTTTTTT
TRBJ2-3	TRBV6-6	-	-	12	CASSLALDTQYF	TGTGCCAGCAGTCTGGCCCTGGATACGCAGTATTTT
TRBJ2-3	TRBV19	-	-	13	CASSINVADTQYF	TGTGCCAGTAGTATAAATGTGGCAGATACGCAGTATTTT
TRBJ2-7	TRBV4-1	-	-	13	CASSQGLNYEQYF	TGCGCCAGCAGCCAAGGACTTAACTACGAGCAGTACTTC
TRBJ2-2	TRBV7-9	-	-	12	CASSRGQGELFF	TGTGCCAGCAGCCGGGGCCAGGGGGAGCTGTTTTTT
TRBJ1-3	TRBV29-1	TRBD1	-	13	CSVWTGRGNTIYF	TGCAGCGTTTGGACAGGGAGAGGAAACACCATATATTTT
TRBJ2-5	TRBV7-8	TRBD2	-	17	CASSLTSLAGGQETQYF	TGTGCCAGCAGCTTAACGAGTCTAGCGGGGGGTCAAGAGACCCAGTACTTC
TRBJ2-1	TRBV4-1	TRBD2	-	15	CASSFRLAGGYEQFF	TGCGCCAGCAGCTTCCGACTAGCGGGAGGTTATGAGCAGTTCTTC
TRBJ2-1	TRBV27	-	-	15	CASSLGPGTYNEQFF	TGTGCCAGCAGTTTAGGTCCGGGTACCTACAATGAGCAGTTCTTC
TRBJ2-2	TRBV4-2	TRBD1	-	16	CASSPGTGTGTGELFF	TGTGCCAGCAGCCCCGGGACAGGGACGGGCACCGGGGAGCTGTTTTTT
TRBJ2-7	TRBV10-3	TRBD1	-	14	CAISSGQGQYEQYF	TGTGCCATCTCCTCGGGACAGGGCCAGTACGAGCAGTACTTC
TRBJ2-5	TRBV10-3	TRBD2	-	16	CAISESLAGGLETQYF	TGTGCCATCAGTGAGTCACTAGCGGGGGGCCTGGAGACCCAGTACTTC